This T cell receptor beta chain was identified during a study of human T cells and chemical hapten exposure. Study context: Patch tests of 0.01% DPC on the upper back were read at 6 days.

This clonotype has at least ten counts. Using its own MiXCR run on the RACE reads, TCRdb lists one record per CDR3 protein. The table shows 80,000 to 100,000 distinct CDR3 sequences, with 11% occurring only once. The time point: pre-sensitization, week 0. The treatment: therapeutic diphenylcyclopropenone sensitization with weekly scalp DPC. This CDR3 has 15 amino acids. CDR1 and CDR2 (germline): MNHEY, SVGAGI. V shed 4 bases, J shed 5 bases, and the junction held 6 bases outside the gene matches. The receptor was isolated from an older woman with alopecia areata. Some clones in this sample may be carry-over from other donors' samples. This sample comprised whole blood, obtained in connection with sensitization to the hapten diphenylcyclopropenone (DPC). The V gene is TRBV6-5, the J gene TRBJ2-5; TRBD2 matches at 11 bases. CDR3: CASSWVAGGPETQYF. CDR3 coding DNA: TGTGCCAGCAGTTGGGTAGCGGGGGGGCCTGAGACCCAGTACTTC.